This T cell receptor beta chain originates from a study of cytomegalovirus exposure and HLA in healthy donors. CDR1 LGHNA and CDR2 YNFKEQ come from the germline V gene. This CDR3 is 15 amino acids long. V lost 2 bases, J lost 2 bases, and 5 bases stayed unmatched. Amplification used 60 Vbeta primers and 13 Jbeta primers. TCRdb keeps only in-frame clones here, not all; method: immunoSEQ multiplex PCR. This table holds around 140,000 clones, roughly three fifths found once. The sequenced sample was PBMCs. This sequence originates from a woman aged 40 to 50 in good health and CMV-seronegative. The rearrangement joins TRBV4-2 to TRBJ1-1, with 7 nucleotides matching TRBD1. The CDR3 loop reads CASSQSYRGNTEAFF. Written as DNA, the CDR3 is TGTGCCAGCAGCCAATCCTACAGGGGAAACACTGAAGCTTTCTTT.